The T cell receptor (beta chain) described here comes from a study of cytotoxic CD8 clonotypes in ibrutinib-treated CLL. Across the study: The patient breakdown showed 11 relapsed/refractory and roughly 14 treatment-naive cases, with 17 IGHV unmutated. A median 12 months of treatment, range 6 to 36, preceded the collection of response samples. After a median of about 70 months, about 14 patients stayed remitted and approximately twelve progressed; responses had been partial in about 24 and complete in 2. Points from the study as a whole: Stable or contracted on treatment, public clonotypes were also uncommon.

Note on this clone: Its antigen remains unidentified.

Measured with immunoSEQ multiplex PCR; TCRdb has only the in-frame clones, and not every one. The sample holds approximately 91,000 clones, about 76% seen once. V shed 3 bases and J 7 bases; nucleotides not matched to a gene: 7. The CDR3 loop spans 16 amino acids. The V gene's germline CDR1 is LGHNA and CDR2 YSLEER. The sequenced sample was PBMCs, obtained after 12 months of ibrutinib treatment. The receptor's source is a human donor with chronic lymphocytic leukemia. The chain couples TRBV4-3 to TRBJ2-1; TRBD2 matches at 12 bases. The CDR3 spells CASSHGLAGRQNEQFF. CDR3 nucleotide sequence: TGCGCCAGCAGCCACGGACTAGCGGGACGACAAAATGAGCAGTTCTTC.